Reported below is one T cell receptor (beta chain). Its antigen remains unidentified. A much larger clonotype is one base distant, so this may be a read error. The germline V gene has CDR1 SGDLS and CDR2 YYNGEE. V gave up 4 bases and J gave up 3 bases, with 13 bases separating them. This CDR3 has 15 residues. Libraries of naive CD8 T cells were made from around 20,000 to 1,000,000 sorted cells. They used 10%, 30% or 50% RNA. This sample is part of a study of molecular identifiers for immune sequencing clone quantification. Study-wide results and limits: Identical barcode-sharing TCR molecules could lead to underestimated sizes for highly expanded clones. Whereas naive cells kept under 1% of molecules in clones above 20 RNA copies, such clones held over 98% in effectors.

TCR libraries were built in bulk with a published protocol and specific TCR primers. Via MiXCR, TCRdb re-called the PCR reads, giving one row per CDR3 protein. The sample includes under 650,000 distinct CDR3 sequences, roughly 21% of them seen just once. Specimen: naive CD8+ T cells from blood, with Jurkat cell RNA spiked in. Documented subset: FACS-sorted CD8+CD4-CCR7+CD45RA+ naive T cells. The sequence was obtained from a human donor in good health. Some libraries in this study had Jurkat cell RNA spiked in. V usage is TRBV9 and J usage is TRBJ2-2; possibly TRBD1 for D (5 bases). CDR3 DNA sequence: TGTGCCAGCAGCACGATCAGGGATTACACCGGGGAGCTGTTTTTT. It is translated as CASSTIRDYTGELFF.